The clone carrying this TCR beta chain was seen ten or more times. Its cognate antigen is unknown. The V gene's germline CDR1 is SGDLS and CDR2 YYNGEE. CDR3 size: 14 residues. Trimming shortened V by 4 bases and J by 3 bases, and 13 bases separated the two germline ends. At both of two time points, roughly 6.1 milliliters of peripheral blood were drawn. These data are taken from a study of prognosis after radiotherapy for stage I lung cancer. Study summary: Patients with non-small cell lung cancer were all judged medically inoperable. Study-wide findings and caveats: Tumor specificity of the expanded TCR clones was not determined.

Amplicons of TCR beta CDR3 were generated from genomic DNA by two-round multiplex PCR. Round-one PCR had primers specific to each TRBV and TRBJ gene. TCRdb passed the multiplex PCR reads through MiXCR, listing each CDR3 protein once. The table has approximately 28,000 distinct CDR3 sequences, 25% to 35% seen once. This TCR came from a donor over 45 with non-small cell lung cancer. The rearrangement links TRBV9 to TRBJ1-1; D not resolved. The material was PBMCs, obtained before or after stereotactic body radiation therapy (not recorded which). The CDR3 sequence is CASSSDFGDTEAFF. The CDR3 DNA is TGTGCCAGCAGCTCCGACTTTGGGGACACTGAAGCTTTCTTT.